This T cell receptor beta chain emerged from a study of blood T cell repertoires in COVID-19. Study details: COVID-19 samples from acute and convalescent phases originated in the United States, Italy and Spain. PBMCs, B-cell-depleted T cells, or T cells were the source of the cDNA or gDNA that made up the material.

Germline trimming cut 4 bases from V and 5 bases from J; bases unmatched to any gene: 6. This CDR3 region has 15 residues. Germline V gives CDR1 MGHRA, CDR2 YSYEKL. In the authors' methods: Amplifying reference gene primers gave estimates of nucleated cell counts. Clones were read by immunoSEQ multiplex PCR, and TCRdb kept only the in-frame ones, dropping some. V and J calls and clone size are copied from that table; D and trimming were computed from the DNA. The sample records 300,000 to 450,000 clones, around 87% being singletons. Sequences were obtained from peripheral blood. The clonotype comes from a human donor in a cohort sampled during active COVID-19. The genes are TRBV4-1 and TRBJ2-3; 10 nucleotides line up with TRBD2. The CDR3 bases are TGCGCCAGCAGCCCAATAGCGGGGGGAATAGATACGCAGTATTTT. Translated, it gives CASSPIAGGIDTQYF.